This TCR beta chain was sequenced during a study of regulatory T cells in long-lasting Graves disease. Investigators prepared the TCR beta libraries by applying iRepertoire HTBI primers and Arm-PCR of CDR3 regions. TCRdb reanalysed the multiplex PCR reads using MiXCR and keeps one entry per CDR3 protein. The sample has more than 450,000 distinct CDR3 sequences, roughly 17% seen once. This clonotype was observed at least ten times. Its antigen is unidentified. In germline, CDR1 is WNHNN, CDR2 SYGVQD (reference sequence). The CDR3 extends over 16 amino acids. The trim removed 4 bases at V and 3 bases at J, leaving 7 bases unmatched. As to time point: newly diagnosed GD, antithyroid drugs for less than 3 months. Generation of the TCR library employed RNA extracted from PBMCs. General study results and limits: Persistent patients shared more public clonotypes (2,741) than newly diagnosed patients (966).

The sample also formed part of further work on T cells in Graves' hyperthyroidism and ophthalmopathy. That source adds: In validation, the model predicted ophthalmopathy. These predictions came a median roughly six months before onset.

This specimen consisted of peripheral blood mononuclear cells (PBMCs), obtained at new diagnosis, from a patient treated with antithyroid drugs. The chain carries TRBV10-1 and TRBJ2-1, with 9 bases lining up with TRBD1. The source is a man aged 40-49 years with Graves disease. The CDR3 DNA sequence: TGCGCCAGCAGTGCTTATAGGACAGGGGTCTACAATGAGCAGTTCTTC. It translates to CASSAYRTGVYNEQFF.